One and the same sample provided the 29 T cell receptor beta chains below, sequenced in a study of monozygotic twins with inflammatory bowel disease. TCRdb re-called the 5' RACE reads, yielding one record per CDR3 amino acid sequence without DNA. In all, the sample yields roughly 200,000 distinct CDR3 sequences. Sequencing input: blood. Receptors were obtained from a human donor with ulcerative colitis or Crohn's disease, or a healthy co-twin of an affected twin (not recorded which).

The CDR3 sequence: CSAAERGDEQYF. The chain is built from TRBV20-1 and TRBJ2-7; TCRdb proposes TRBD1, but this gene call is untestable without DNA. This CDR3 comprises 12 residues. Germline values: CDR1 DFQATT, CDR2 SNEGSKA (reference sequence).

This chain links TRBV18 with TRBJ1-5; the D call from TCRdb, TRBD1, cannot be confirmed without DNA. Per germline, CDR1 KGHSH and CDR2 LQKENI. This CDR3 is 15 amino acids long. CDR3 region: CASSPFSGDGQPQHF.

V gene TRBV7-2 combines with J gene TRBJ1-1. Germline V CDR1 and CDR2: SGHTA, FQGNSA. There are 13 residues in the CDR3. The CDR3 is CASNLGRNTEAFF.

V usage is TRBV20-1 and J usage is TRBJ2-7. CDR3 length: 13 amino acids. CDR1 is DFQATT and CDR2 is SNEGSKA in the germline V gene (reference sequence). The CDR3 region is CSAYGSSSYEQYF.

The chain has TRBV29-1 and TRBJ1-4; TCRdb's D call of TRBD1 is untestable without DNA. The germline V gene encodes CDR1 SQVTM and CDR2 ANQGSEA. This CDR3 is 15 amino acids long. This CDR3 is CSVEFPALGNEKLFF.

The V and J genes are TRBV29-1 and TRBJ2-1. This CDR3 has 13 amino acids. CDR1 and CDR2 from the germline V gene are SQVTM and ANQGSEA. The CDR3 loop reads CSVRTIAYNEQFF.

The V gene is TRBV5-6, the J gene TRBJ2-2; TCRdb's assignment of TRBD1 cannot be checked, as there is no DNA. Germline V CDR1 and CDR2: SGHDT, YYEEEE. This CDR3 contains 19 residues. CDR3 region: CASSPIGPLGTPNTGELFF.

The V call is TRBV10-3, the J call TRBJ1-5. The CDR3 extends over 13 amino acids. CDR1 and CDR2 (germline): ENHRY, SYGVKD. The CDR3 loop reads CAISDTAGQPQHF.

The chain is built from TRBV20-1 and TRBJ2-2; TCRdb's assignment of TRBD1 cannot be checked, as there is no DNA. CDR3 length: 14 amino acids. The germline V gene encodes CDR1 DFQATT and CDR2 SNEGSKA (reference sequence). CDR3 protein: CSARKGASTGELFF.

The V gene is TRBV15, the J gene TRBJ2-7; no DNA is available, so the TRBD1 call from TCRdb remains unchecked. From germline, CDR1 is LNHNV and CDR2 YYDKDF (reference sequence). This CDR3 contains 14 residues. CDR3 in amino acids: CATSRRTTGAEQYF.

The V and J genes are TRBV29-1 and TRBJ1-1; TCRdb's D call of TRBD1 is untestable without DNA. The CDR3 is made up of 15 amino acids. Germline lookup yields CDR1 SQVTM and CDR2 ANQGSEA. CDR3 loop: CSVGGDRGMNTEAFF.

The chain uses TRBV5-1 and TRBJ1-1. Per germline, CDR1 SGHRS and CDR2 YFSETQ. CDR3 length equals 13 residues. The CDR3 sequence is CAVRRGSGTEAFF.

The chain is built from TRBV6-5 and TRBJ1-2; TCRdb designates TRBD1, a call that cannot be tested without DNA. The CDR3 runs to 18 residues. Germline V lookup: CDR1 MNHEY, CDR2 SVGAGI. CDR3 residues: CASSYAARGGGFNYGYTF.

CDR3 loop: CASSQVWDTSYEQYF. The chain recombines TRBV3-1 with TRBJ2-7. The germline gives CDR1 LGHDT, CDR2 YNNKEL (reference sequence). The CDR3 is made up of 15 amino acids.

The chain carries TRBV6-5 and TRBJ1-3; TCRdb indicates TRBD1, and absent DNA this call remains unverified. The germline V gene has CDR1 MNHEY and CDR2 SVGAGI. The CDR3 totals 15 residues. CDR3 sequence reads: CASRTEGVYGNTIYF.

V usage is TRBV19 and J usage is TRBJ2-7; TCRdb proposes TRBD2, but this gene call is untestable without DNA. This CDR3 comprises 12 residues. CDR1 LNHDA and CDR2 SQIVND come from the germline V gene (reference sequence). CDR3 residues: CASTSDLYEQYF.

V and J are TRBV29-1 and TRBJ1-2; TCRdb's D gene call, TRBD1, goes unchecked for lack of DNA. Per the germline V gene, CDR1 is SQVTM and CDR2 is ANQGSEA. The CDR3 contains 11 residues. Here the CDR3 reads CSVVGGDGYTF.

The gene calls are TRBV29-1 and TRBJ1-2; TCRdb reports TRBD1, a call that lacks DNA to check it against. Germline V gene sequence: CDR1 SQVTM, CDR2 ANQGSEA. CDR3 length: 14 residues. The CDR3 loop is CSVTDARYDYGYTF.

This chain links TRBV7-2 with TRBJ2-1; absent DNA, TCRdb's TRBD2 call cannot be checked. The CDR3 is 20 amino acids. The germline CDR1 and CDR2 sequences are SGHTA and FQGNSA. The CDR3 loop reads CASSLAPGLAGGEEYNEQFF.

J is TRBJ2-5 and V is TRBV5-1; lacking DNA, the TRBD2 call made by TCRdb goes unchecked. CDR1 and CDR2 from the germline V gene are SGHRS and YFSETQ. The CDR3 totals 15 residues. CDR3 amino acids: CASSSEAGLQETQYF.

This chain links TRBV20-1 with TRBJ2-3; there is no DNA to check the TCRdb D call of TRBD1. This CDR3 contains 13 residues. Per the germline V gene, CDR1 is DFQATT and CDR2 is SNEGSKA (reference sequence). Here the CDR3 reads CSASTGGTDTQYF.

The CDR3: CASSGTFGNYGYTF. V is TRBV6-1 and J is TRBJ1-2. Germline CDR1 and CDR2: MNHNS and SASEGT. CDR3 length equals 14 residues.

The chain uses TRBV5-1 and TRBJ2-3; TCRdb picks TRBD1, but there is no DNA to check that call. CDR1 SGHRS and CDR2 YFSETQ come from the germline V gene. The CDR3 consists of 16 residues. This CDR3 is CASSWYGQAGTDTQYF.

The chain recombines TRBV6-2 or TRBV6-3 with TRBJ1-6; the TCRdb call, TRBD1, lacks DNA for checking. The CDR3 is made up of 14 amino acids. Germline-derived CDR1 and CDR2 are MNHEY and SVGEGT. CDR3 region: CASRLTGVRSPLHF.

J is TRBJ1-5 and V is TRBV15. Germline V CDR1 and CDR2: LNHNV, YYDKDF (reference sequence). CDR3 length: 15 residues. CDR3 loop: CATSRDPRRGQPQHF.

The chain recombines TRBV20-1 with TRBJ2-7; TCRdb gives TRBD2 as the D gene, but with no DNA this cannot be confirmed. The CDR3 spans 14 residues. The V gene's germline CDR1 is DFQATT and CDR2 SNEGSKA (reference sequence). The CDR3 is CSAAVAGSTYEQYF.

The chain employs TRBV4-1 and TRBJ2-3; TCRdb outputs TRBD2, but without DNA this stays unchecked. The CDR3 is 16 residues long. CDR1 is MGHRA and CDR2 is YSYEKL in the germline V gene. CDR3 protein: CASSSSSAGSTDTQYF.

The chain carries TRBV10-3 and TRBJ1-2; TCRdb indicates TRBD1, and absent DNA this call remains unverified. The CDR3 consists of 15 residues. Germline V gives CDR1 ENHRY, CDR2 SYGVKD. The CDR3 protein is CAISTGQGFNYGYTF.

The chain joins TRBV28 to TRBJ2-1; TCRdb's D call, TRBD2, is unchecked because there is no DNA. Germline CDR1 reads MDHEN; CDR2 reads SYDVKM. This CDR3 has 14 residues. CDR3 sequence: CASRTPTLAREQFF.